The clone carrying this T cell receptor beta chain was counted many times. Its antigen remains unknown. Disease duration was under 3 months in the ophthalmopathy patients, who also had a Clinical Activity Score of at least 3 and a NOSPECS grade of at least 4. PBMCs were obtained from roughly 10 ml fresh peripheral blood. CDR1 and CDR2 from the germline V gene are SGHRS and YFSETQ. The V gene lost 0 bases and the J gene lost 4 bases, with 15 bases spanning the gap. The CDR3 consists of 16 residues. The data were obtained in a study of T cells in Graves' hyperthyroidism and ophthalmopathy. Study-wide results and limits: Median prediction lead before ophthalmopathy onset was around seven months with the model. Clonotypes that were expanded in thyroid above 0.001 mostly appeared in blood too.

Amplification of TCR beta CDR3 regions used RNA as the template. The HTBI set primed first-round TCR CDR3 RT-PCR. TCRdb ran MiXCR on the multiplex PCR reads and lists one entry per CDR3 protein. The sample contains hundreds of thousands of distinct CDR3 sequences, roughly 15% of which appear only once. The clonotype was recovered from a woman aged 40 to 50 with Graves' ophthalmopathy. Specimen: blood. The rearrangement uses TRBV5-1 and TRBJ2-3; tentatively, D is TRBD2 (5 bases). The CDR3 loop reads CASSLDLGSGADTQYF. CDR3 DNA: TGCGCCAGCAGCTTGGATCTTGGGTCCGGGGCAGATACGCAGTATTTT.